These 21 T cell receptor beta chains were all obtained from the same sample, sequenced in a study of cytomegalovirus exposure and HLA in healthy donors. The data were produced by immunoSEQ multiplex PCR, yet TCRdb's version contains in-frame clones alone and is incomplete. The data contain 85,000 to 120,000 clones, about 95% of them singletons. The material sequenced was PBMCs. These receptor sequences come from a young woman in good health and CMV-seronegative.

The chain recombines TRBV9 with TRBJ2-1; TRBD2 matches 10 bases. There are 15 residues in the CDR3. The trim removed 1 base at V and 9 bases at J, leaving 7 bases unmatched. Germline V gives CDR1 SGDLS, CDR2 YYNGEE. The CDR3 DNA sequence: TGTGCCAGCAGCGTATCGGAGCGGGAGGGGGGTGAGCAGTTCTTC. Protein product: CASSVSEREGGEQFF.

V is TRBV27 and J is TRBJ1-6, with D possibly TRBD1 on 5 matching bases. The CDR3 has 13 residues. From germline, CDR1 is MNHEY and CDR2 SMNVEV (reference sequence). V was pared by 5 bases and J by 7 bases, with 9 bases between. The CDR3 sequence is CASSPRENSPLHF. The CDR3 DNA sequence: TGTGCCAGCAGTCCCAGGGAAAATTCACCCCTCCACTTT.

The chain is built from TRBV6-1 and TRBJ1-4; 8 bases line up with TRBD1. The junction had 5 bases not matched to a gene; V was cut back by 2 bases and J by 0 bases. Germline CDR1 is MNHNS and CDR2 is SASEGT. The CDR3 is made up of 17 amino acids. CDR3 loop: CASSETTGGATNEKLFF. The CDR3 region has the DNA TGTGCCAGCAGTGAAACCACAGGGGGTGCAACTAATGAAAAACTGTTTTTT.

DNA of the CDR3: TGTGCCAGCAGCTCGGGGGAGATCTACGAGCAGTACTTC. It translates to CASSSGEIYEQYF. This chain links TRBV11-3 with TRBJ2-7; tentatively, D is TRBD2 (6 bases). The length of the CDR3 is 13 residues. Deletions cut 4 bases from V and 3 bases from J, with 10 bases between. CDR1 is SGHNT and CDR2 is YENEEA in the germline V gene.

This clone was seen a few times. CDR3 loop: CASRQREVNTEAFF. CDR3 DNA: TGTGCCAGCAGACAGAGGGAGGTTAACACTGAAGCTTTCTTT. V and J are TRBV27 and TRBJ1-1; no reliable D call. CDR1 and CDR2 from the germline V gene are MNHEY and SMNVEV (reference sequence). This CDR3 has 14 residues. Trimming cost V 6 bases and J 2 bases, with 13 bases left between them.

The rearrangement uses TRBV5-1 and TRBJ2-5; 10 bases agree with TRBD2. After removal of 2 bases from V and 1 base from J, the junction contained 5 bases not matched to a gene. Germline V gene data show CDR1 as SGHRS and CDR2 as YFSETQ. The CDR3 extends over 16 amino acids. DNA for the CDR3: TGCGCCAGCAGCTTTTCACTAGCGGGGACCCAAGAGACCCAGTACTTC. It yields the protein CASSFSLAGTQETQYF.

The V call is TRBV30, the J call TRBJ2-1; 8 positions agree with TRBD1. This CDR3 has 13 amino acids. V gave up 1 base and J gave up 12 bases; unmatched junction bases: 8. Germline assignment: CDR1 GTSNPN and CDR2 SVGIG (reference sequence). The CDR3 coding sequence is TGTGCCTGGAGTGAGGACAGGGTGGGAGGGCAGTTCTTC. Its protein product is CAWSEDRVGGQFF.

The V gene is TRBV2, the J gene TRBJ1-2; 9 bases are shared with TRBD1. Germline CDR1 SNHLY, CDR2 FYNNEI. V lost 6 bases to trimming and J lost 8 bases; unmatched junction nucleotides: 10. This CDR3 has 14 residues. The CDR3 DNA is TGTGCCAGCAGCCAGGACAGGGGCAGAGGGGGCTACACCTTC. It encodes CASSQDRGRGGYTF.

DNA of the CDR3: TGTGCCATCAGTGAGGAGGCAGGGGGTACGGGGGCAGATACGCAGTATTTT. Its translation is CAISEEAGGTGADTQYF. The rearrangement joins TRBV10-3 to TRBJ2-3; a possible D gene is TRBD1 (7 bases). The V gene lost 2 bases and the J gene lost 4 bases, with 19 bases spanning the gap. In germline, CDR1 is ENHRY, CDR2 SYGVKD. The CDR3 covers 17 residues.

V usage is TRBV5-1 and J usage is TRBJ2-3; TRBD2 agrees at 14 bases. Germline CDR1 SGHRS, CDR2 YFSETQ. The CDR3 covers 18 residues. The trim removed 4 bases at V and 0 bases at J, leaving 7 bases unmatched. In nucleotides, the CDR3 is TGCGCCAGCAGCGGGACTAGCGGGGGCGCCTGGAGCACAGATACGCAGTATTTT. As protein: CASSGTSGGAWSTDTQYF. The full variable domain, rest sourced from reference TRBV5-1 and TRBJ2-3, is KAGVTQTPRYLIKTRGQQVTLSCSPISGHRSVSWYQQTPGQGLQFLFEYFSETQRNKGNFPGRFSGRQFSNSRSEMNVSTLELGDSALYLCASSGTSGGAWSTDTQYFGPGTRLTVL.

The chain has TRBV30 and TRBJ2-3; TRBD2 matches 7 bases. V gave up 2 bases and J gave up 1 base; unmatched junction bases: 6. Germline CDR1 GTSNPN, CDR2 SVGIG (reference sequence). The CDR3 length is 15 residues. CDR3 coding DNA: TGTGCCTGGAGTAAGGGAACTAGCGGCACAGATACGCAGTATTTT. Translated: CAWSKGTSGTDTQYF.

The gene calls are TRBV30 and TRBJ1-2, with D unclear. Germline CDR1 is GTSNPN and CDR2 is SVGIG (reference sequence). V was clipped by 0 bases and J by 3 bases, with 23 bases between them. CDR3 length: 18 residues. For the CDR3, the DNA is TGTGCCTGGAGTGTATGGCGAGGTTTTTCGGTGACCGACTATGGCTACACCTTC. Protein sequence: CAWSVWRGFSVTDYGYTF.

The chain employs TRBV5-1 and TRBJ2-5, with 10 bases aligning to TRBD1. This CDR3 comprises 15 residues. Unmatched junction bases numbered 7, after V lost 3 bases and J lost 5 bases. Germline V lookup: CDR1 SGHRS, CDR2 YFSETQ. In DNA, the CDR3 is TGCGCCAGCAGCTGGACAGGGGGAGACGGGGAGACCCAGTACTTC. Translation: CASSWTGGDGETQYF.

The chain couples TRBV6-5 to TRBJ1-3; D may be TRBD1 (5 bases). The CDR3 extends over 15 amino acids. Germline CDR1 MNHEY, CDR2 SVGAGI. Trimming took off 2 bases at V and 0 bases at J, with 8 bases between the two ends. The CDR3 protein is CASSYGAGSGNTIYF. The CDR3 DNA follows: TGTGCCAGCAGTTACGGGGCAGGCTCTGGAAACACCATATATTTT.

The chain joins TRBV9 to TRBJ2-6, with a tentative D call TRBD2 (5 bases). Trimming left V 0 bases short and J 4 bases short, with 11 bases between. Germline values: CDR1 SGDLS, CDR2 YYNGEE. This CDR3 comprises 16 residues. The CDR3 reads CASSVGRRTGANVLTF. CDR3 DNA sequence: TGTGCCAGCAGCGTAGGGAGGCGGACCGGGGCCAACGTCCTGACTTTC.

The rearrangement uses TRBV2 and TRBJ1-2, with D possibly TRBD1 on 6 matching bases. This CDR3 comprises 13 residues. Trimming took off 6 bases at V and 4 bases at J, with 12 bases between the two ends. CDR1 SNHLY and CDR2 FYNNEI come from the germline V gene. CDR3 DNA: TGTGCCAGCAGCGGGGGGCCAAGCTATGGCTACACCTTC. It specifies CASSGGPSYGYTF.

The chain is built from TRBV4-3 and TRBJ2-5, with 7 bases aligning to TRBD1. After removal of 0 bases from V and 5 bases from J, the junction contained 9 bases not matched to a gene. The CDR3 is made up of 16 amino acids. Germline V lookup: CDR1 LGHNA, CDR2 YSLEER. CDR3 sequence reads: CASSQDGTGVGETQYF. The DNA for the CDR3 is TGCGCCAGCAGCCAAGACGGCACAGGGGTAGGGGAGACCCAGTACTTC.

This sequence joins TRBV28 and TRBJ2-7, with D perhaps TRBD2 (5 bases). This CDR3 region has 13 residues. Germline V gene data show CDR1 as MDHEN and CDR2 as SYDVKM. V gave up 5 bases and J gave up 9 bases, with 17 bases separating them. DNA of the CDR3: TGTGCCAGCAGTAAGGCCGGTGCGACTACGCAGTACTTC. Encoded protein: CASSKAGATTQYF.

The chain uses TRBV29-1 and TRBJ2-1; D possibly corresponds to TRBD2 (6 bases). V was trimmed by 7 bases and J by 5 bases, leaving 21 bases between them. Germline lookup yields CDR1 SQVTM and CDR2 ANQGSEA. The CDR3 consists of 15 residues. In nucleotides, the CDR3 is TGCAGCGCCGCCCCCGGCGGGGCTGGACACAATGAGCAGTTCTTC. Amino acid sequence: CSAAPGGAGHNEQFF.

The chain is built from TRBV4-3 and TRBJ2-1; a weak D match, TRBD1 (8 bases). This CDR3 contains 16 residues. V lost 0 bases to trimming and J lost 6 bases, with 15 bases between them. Germline assignment: CDR1 LGHNA and CDR2 YSLEER. This chain's CDR3 is CASSQDQTGGGNEQFF. CDR3 nucleotides: TGCGCCAGCAGCCAAGATCAAACAGGGGGGGGCAATGAGCAGTTCTTC.

The chain joins TRBV4-3 to TRBJ2-3; TRBD2 agrees at 9 bases. The CDR3 extends over 15 amino acids. Germline loops: CDR1 LGHNA, CDR2 YSLEER. V was clipped by 1 base and J by 3 bases; unmatched bases: 2. CDR3 protein: CASSQVRGGTDTQYF. CDR3 coding DNA: TGCGCCAGCAGCCAAGTGCGGGGGGGGACAGATACGCAGTATTTT.